This TCR beta chain is from a study of blood T cell repertoires in COVID-19. On the study more broadly: Material from acute and convalescent COVID-19 was sourced from the United States, Italy and Spain. In each case, the material was cDNA or gDNA derived from T cells, B-cell-depleted T cells, or PBMCs.

Original processing notes: Reference gene primer amplification gave estimated nucleated cell counts. The repertoire was sequenced with immunoSEQ multiplex PCR; TCRdb's copy has only in-frame clones and lacks some. The DNA gave D and trimming, while V, J and clone size come from that table. The data show 200,000 to 250,000 clones, with 84% seen just once and about 9.7% held by the top ten. Germline CDR1 and CDR2: SEHNR and FQNEAQ (reference sequence). The V segment lost 5 bases and the J segment 1 base; nucleotides outside the gene matches: 4. This CDR3 has 16 amino acids. Sequenced sample: peripheral blood. The V call is TRBV7-9, the J call TRBJ2-2, with 10 bases identical to TRBD2. The clonotype comes from a man in his fifties or sixties with active or convalescent COVID-19. CDR3 sequence: CASSPRTSGNTGELFF. The CDR3 DNA is TGTGCCAGCAGCCCTCGGACTAGCGGGAACACCGGGGAGCTGTTTTTT.